One and the same sample provided the 9 T cell receptor beta chains below, sequenced in a study of technical replicates of blood from a few donors. Data came from immunoSEQ multiplex PCR; TCRdb stores just in-frame clones and leaves some out. This table has 85,000 to 100,000 clones, roughly 96% appearing once. Sequencing was done on a sample of T cells isolated from PBMCs. All receptors come from a human donor in good health.

The chain combines TRBV19 with TRBJ2-1; 12 bases fit TRBD2. The CDR3 loop spans 14 amino acids. The V gene end was trimmed by 6 bases and the J gene end by 9 bases; junction bases not matched to a gene: 6. CDR1 is LNHDA and CDR2 is SQIVND in the germline V gene (reference sequence). The CDR3 spells CASRRTSGTPEQFF. The CDR3 nucleotides are TGTGCCAGTAGACGGACTAGCGGGACTCCTGAGCAGTTCTTC.

This sequence joins TRBV6-5 and TRBJ1-2; TRBD1 matches at 9 bases. CDR3 length: 15 amino acids. In germline, CDR1 is MNHEY, CDR2 SVGAGI. The V gene end was trimmed by 4 bases and the J gene end by 4 bases; junction bases not matched to a gene: 7. CDR3 DNA: TGTGCCAGCAGTTCGAGGACAGGGGAGGCCTATGGCTACACCTTC. It specifies CASSSRTGEAYGYTF.

The V call is TRBV10-1, the J call TRBJ2-1; TRBD2 matches 9 bases. Germline V gene sequence: CDR1 WNHNN, CDR2 SYGVQD (reference sequence). The CDR3 totals 15 residues. V lost 3 bases to trimming and J lost 7 bases; unmatched junction nucleotides: 7. The CDR3 coding sequence is TGCGCCAGCAGTGACGGGGCTAGCGGGACGAATGAGCAGTTCTTC. Its translation is CASSDGASGTNEQFF.

The gene calls are TRBV28 and TRBJ1-1; 10 bases fit TRBD1. V lost 3 bases, J lost 4 bases, and 2 bases stayed unmatched. Germline CDR1 is MDHEN and CDR2 is SYDVKM. This CDR3 is 14 amino acids long. The CDR3: CASSFGTGVTEAFF. In DNA, the CDR3 is TGTGCCAGCAGTTTCGGGACAGGGGTCACTGAAGCTTTCTTT. Filled out from reference TRBV28 and TRBJ1-1, the complete variable domain reads DVKVTQSSRYLVKRTGEKVFLECVQDMDHENMFWYRQDPGLGLRLIYFSYDVKMKEKGDIPEGYSVSREKKERFSLILESASTNQTSMYLCASSFGTGVTEAFFGQGTRLTVV.

The genes are TRBV18 and TRBJ2-7; 9 bases map to TRBD1. This CDR3 is 15 amino acids long. Germline V CDR1 and CDR2: KGHSH, LQKENI. J was trimmed by 0 bases and V by 6 bases; bases with no gene match: 6. In nucleotides, the CDR3 is TGTGCCAGCTCGTCACAGGGGGCCTACTCCTACGAGCAGTACTTC. Amino acids: CASSSQGAYSYEQYF.

The chain uses TRBV5-6 and TRBJ1-4; 7 bases agree with TRBD1. V was clipped by 4 bases and J by 0 bases; unmatched bases: 3. The CDR3 consists of 15 residues. Germline-derived CDR1 and CDR2 are SGHDT and YYEEEE. The CDR3 spells CASSLTGATNEKLFF. The CDR3 DNA reads as TGTGCCAGCAGCCTCACAGGGGCAACTAATGAAAAACTGTTTTTT.

V gene TRBV2 combines with J gene TRBJ1-5; TRBD1 is a possible D gene (6 bases). CDR3 size: 15 residues. Trimming removed 2 bases from V and 0 bases from J, with 8 bases in between. CDR1 is SNHLY and CDR2 is FYNNEI in the germline V gene. The CDR3 region is CASSERTVSNQPQHF. DNA of the CDR3: TGTGCCAGCAGTGAAAGGACAGTTAGCAATCAGCCCCAGCATTTT. The whole variable domain, remainder taken from reference TRBV2 and TRBJ1-5, is EPEVTQTPSHQVTQMGQEVILRCVPISNHLYFYWYRQILGQKVEFLVSFYNNEISEKSEIFDDQFSVERPDGSNFTLKIRSTKLEDSAMYFCASSERTVSNQPQHFGDGTRLSIL.

The chain couples TRBV4-2 to TRBJ2-2; a weak D match, TRBD1 (6 bases). The CDR3 loop spans 15 amino acids. Germline loops: CDR1 LGHNA, CDR2 YNFKEQ. The ends were cut back, 0 bases at V and 5 bases at J, with 10 bases in the middle. CDR3 loop: CASSQERGSTGELFF. The CDR3 coding sequence is TGTGCCAGCAGCCAAGAAAGGGGGTCTACCGGGGAGCTGTTTTTT.

The gene calls are TRBV13 and TRBJ2-3; 11 positions match TRBD2. Germline CDR1 is PRHDT and CDR2 is FYEKMQ (reference sequence). V lost 0 bases, J lost 0 bases, and 2 bases stayed unmatched. This CDR3 has 17 amino acids. CDR3 nucleotide sequence: TGTGCCAGCAGCTTAGGGACTAGCGGGGACAGCACAGATACGCAGTATTTT. Translated, it gives CASSLGTSGDSTDTQYF. The complete variable domain, with remaining parts taken from reference TRBV13 and TRBJ2-3, reads AAGVIQSPRHLIKEKRETATLKCYPIPRHDTVYWYQQGPGQDPQFLISFYEKMQSDKGSIPDRFSAQQFSDYHSELNMSSLELGDSALYFCASSLGTSGDSTDTQYFGPGTRLTVL.